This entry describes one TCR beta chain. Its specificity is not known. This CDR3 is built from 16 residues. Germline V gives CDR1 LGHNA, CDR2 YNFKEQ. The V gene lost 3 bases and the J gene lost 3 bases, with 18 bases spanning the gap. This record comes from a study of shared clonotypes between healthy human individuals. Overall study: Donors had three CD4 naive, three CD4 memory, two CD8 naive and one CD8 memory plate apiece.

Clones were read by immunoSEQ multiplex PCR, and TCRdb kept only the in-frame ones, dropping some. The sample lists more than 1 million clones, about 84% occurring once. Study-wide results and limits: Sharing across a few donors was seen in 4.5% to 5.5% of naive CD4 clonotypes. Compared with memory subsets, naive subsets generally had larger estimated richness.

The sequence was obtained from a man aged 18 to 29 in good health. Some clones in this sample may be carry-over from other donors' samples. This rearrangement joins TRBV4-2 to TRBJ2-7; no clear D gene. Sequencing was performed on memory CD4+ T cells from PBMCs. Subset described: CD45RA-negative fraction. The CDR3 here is CASSQALVVAGYEQYF. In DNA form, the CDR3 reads TGTGCCAGCAGCCAGGCATTAGTGGTGGCAGGCTACGAGCAGTACTTC.